The 27 T cell receptor beta chains given below trace back to one sample, sequenced in a study of T cell repertoires in cytomegalovirus infection. TCRdb re-analysed the reads in MiXCR, keeping a single row per CDR3 protein. The data hold about 830,000 distinct CDR3 sequences, with around a third observed a single time. Their specific antigens are unknown. The sequencing here drew on cultured CD8+ T cells from PBMCs, taken from culture after CMV antigen stimulation. Receptors originate from a human donor in good health (CMV status not recorded). Some clones in this sample may be carry-over from other donors' samples.

This sequence joins TRBV15 and TRBJ1-5; D is ambiguous. Germline lookup yields CDR1 LNHNV and CDR2 YYDKDF (reference sequence). The length of the CDR3 is 15 residues. The germline V and J ends were trimmed by 0 bases and 5 bases, with 11 bases remaining between them. This CDR3 is CATSRDSGGYQPQHF. The CDR3, as DNA: TGTGCCACCAGCAGAGATTCCGGAGGGTATCAGCCCCAGCATTTT.

As for this clonotype: One junction end disagrees with the germline gene, perhaps due to a read error. This chain links TRBV7-3 with TRBJ2-1; maybe TRBD2 (5 bases). The germline V gene encodes CDR1 SGHTA and CDR2 FQGTGA. The CDR3 covers 18 residues. Written as DNA, the CDR3 is TGTGCCAGCAACTTAAACCCCCCGGCGGAGGCACCCTACAATGAGCAGTTCTTC. It specifies CASNLNPPAEAPYNEQFF.

The V gene is TRBV29-1, the J gene TRBJ1-1; 7 bases agree with TRBD1. The germline V gene encodes CDR1 SQVTM and CDR2 ANQGSEA. V lost 3 bases, J lost 5 bases, and 6 bases stayed unmatched. This CDR3 is 13 amino acids long. CDR3 region: CSVETGWGTEAFF. The CDR3, as DNA: TGCAGCGTTGAGACAGGGTGGGGGACTGAAGCTTTCTTT.

In regard to this clonotype: This may be a read error: a much more frequent sequence differs by one nucleotide. The chain employs TRBV7-6 and TRBJ2-2; no firm D call. V lost 3 bases and J 6 bases, leaving 5 bases between the germline ends. Germline V gives CDR1 SGHVS, CDR2 FNYEAQ. The CDR3 is 12 amino acids. CDR3 nucleotide sequence: TGTGCCAGCAGCTTTACCTCCGGGGAGCTGTTTTTT. It specifies CASSFTSGELFF.

The chain has TRBV7-6 and TRBJ2-2, with D unclear. V gave up 3 bases and J gave up 0 bases, with 8 bases separating them. Germline V gene sequence: CDR1 SGHVS, CDR2 FNYEAQ. The CDR3 contains 15 residues. The CDR3 DNA reads as TGTGCCAGCAGCTTTCCAGCGACGAACACCGGGGAGCTGTTTTTT. It is translated as CASSFPATNTGELFF. Combining the CDR3 with reference TRBV7-6 and TRBJ2-2 gives the whole variable domain GAGVSQSPRYKVTKRGQDVALRCDPISGHVSLYWYRQALGQGPEFLTYFNYEAQQDKSGLPNDRFSAERPEGSISTLTIQRTEQRDSAMYRCASSFPATNTGELFFGEGSRLTVL.

This chain uses TRBV28 with TRBJ1-5, with 8 bases that match TRBD1. V was pared by 6 bases and J by 1 base, with 8 bases of the junction left unmatched. Germline assignment: CDR1 MDHEN and CDR2 SYDVKM. The CDR3 has 16 amino acids. In nucleotides, the CDR3 is TGTGCCAGCAGAAGCGACAGGGGAAGGAGCAATCAGCCCCAGCATTTT. Protein sequence: CASRSDRGRSNQPQHF. Supplemented by reference TRBV28 and TRBJ1-5, the full variable domain reads DVKVTQSSRYLVKRTGEKVFLECVQDMDHENMFWYRQDPGLGLRLIYFSYDVKMKEKGDIPEGYSVSREKKERFSLILESASTNQTSMYLCASRSDRGRSNQPQHFGDGTRLSIL.

This clonotype was seen repeatedly, ten times or more. This sequence joins TRBV12-3 or TRBV12-4 and TRBJ2-1; TRBD2 matches at 7 bases. The CDR3 contains 15 residues. V lost 4 bases to trimming and J lost 1 base; unmatched junction nucleotides: 4. The CDR3 DNA reads TGTGCCAGCAGTTCCCCGGGAGGTTCCTACAATGAGCAGTTCTTC. Amino acids: CASSSPGGSYNEQFF.

The chain couples TRBV4-1 to TRBJ2-2; D may correspond to TRBD1 or TRBD2 (6 bases each). V dropped 6 bases and J dropped 4 bases, with 15 bases sitting between them. The V gene's germline CDR1 is MGHRA and CDR2 YSYEKL. The CDR3 is 15 amino acids. CDR3 nucleotide sequence: TGCGCCAGCAGTCTTAGACAGGAGGGCACCGGGGAGCTGTTTTTT. The encoded protein is CASSLRQEGTGELFF.

The J gene is TRBJ2-1, the V gene TRBV4-1, with TRBD1 matching over 7 bases. This CDR3 has 17 amino acids. The germline CDR1 and CDR2 sequences are MGHRA and YSYEKL. The trim removed 2 bases at V and 1 base at J, leaving 8 bases unmatched. CDR3 sequence (DNA): TGCGCCAGCAGCCAACAAACGACAGGGTGGTCCTACAATGAGCAGTTCTTC. Translated, it gives CASSQQTTGWSYNEQFF.

This clonotype was counted once. The gene calls are TRBV5-5 and TRBJ2-1; either TRBD1 or TRBD2 may fit D (6 bases each). The germline V and J ends were trimmed by 0 bases and 0 bases, with 16 bases remaining between them. Germline values: CDR1 SGHKS, CDR2 YYEKEE (reference sequence). The CDR3 runs to 18 residues. As DNA, the CDR3 is TGTGCCAGCAGCTTGGCCAGTAGGGGGGCGCGCTCCTACAATGAGCAGTTCTTC. Its protein is CASSLASRGARSYNEQFF.

Comments on this clonotype: Just one base apart from a much larger clone, this may be a read error. The V gene is TRBV7-8, the J gene TRBJ2-1, with TRBD2 matching 15 bases. Germline V gene sequence: CDR1 SGHVS, CDR2 FQNEAQ. The CDR3 is 17 residues long. Losses at the gene ends were 7 bases for V and 2 bases for J; bases not matched to a gene: 6. Here the CDR3 reads CASNYRTSGGAYNEQFF. DNA for the CDR3: TGTGCCAGCAACTACCGGACTAGCGGGGGGGCCTACAATGAGCAGTTCTTC. Full variable domain (missing parts from reference TRBV7-8 and TRBJ2-1): GAGVSQSPRYKVAKRGQDVALRCDPISGHVSLFWYQQALGQGPEFLTYFQNEAQLDKSGLPSDRFFAERPEGSVSTLKIQRTQQEDSAVYLCASNYRTSGGAYNEQFFGPGTRLTVL.

V usage is TRBV29-1 and J usage is TRBJ2-7; D could derive from TRBD1 or TRBD2 (5 bases each). In germline, CDR1 is SQVTM, CDR2 ANQGSEA. The CDR3 totals 12 residues. Trimming removed 3 bases from V and 3 bases from J, with 9 bases in between. This chain's CDR3 is CSVERGRYEQYF. DNA for the CDR3: TGCAGCGTTGAGAGGGGACGCTACGAGCAGTACTTC.

This clonotype was observed many times. This chain links TRBV7-2 with TRBJ1-5; no firm D call. The CDR3 loop spans 12 amino acids. Germline V gene data show CDR1 as SGHTA and CDR2 as FQGNSA. Trimming shortened V by 1 base and J by 3 bases, and 1 base separated the two germline ends. The CDR3 nucleotides are TGTGCCAGCAGCTTAGTCAATCAGCCCCAGCATTTT. It codes for CASSLVNQPQHF.

The rearrangement links TRBV27 to TRBJ2-5; 9 bases agree with TRBD1. V lost 5 bases to trimming and J lost 5 bases; unmatched junction nucleotides: 15. The germline V gene has CDR1 MNHEY and CDR2 SMNVEV (reference sequence). CDR3 size: 17 residues. CDR3 nucleotides: TGTGCCAGCAGTGGTTCAACTACGGACAGGGGCTTGGAGACCCAGTACTTC. This encodes CASSGSTTDRGLETQYF.

The chain carries TRBV24-1 and TRBJ2-5, with a weak D call TRBD1 (5 bases). The germline V gene has CDR1 KGHDR and CDR2 SFDVKD. V lost 0 bases and J lost 3, with 16 bases in between. The CDR3 has 17 residues. The CDR3 DNA sequence: TGTGCCACCAGTGATTTGCATGGAAACCGCAGGGAAGAGACCCAGTACTTC. This codes for CATSDLHGNRREETQYF.

The sample holds one count of this clonotype. V and J are TRBV9 and TRBJ2-7, with D possibly matching TRBD2 (8 bases). The germline V gene has CDR1 SGDLS and CDR2 YYNGEE. This CDR3 spans 15 amino acids. The V gene lost 4 bases and the J gene lost 6 bases, with 20 bases spanning the gap. CDR3 DNA sequence: TGTGCCAGCAGCCCCGAGGGGGCGGGGGGATCCGAGCAGTACTTC. It encodes CASSPEGAGGSEQYF.

V and J are TRBV27 and TRBJ2-7, with 11 nucleotides matching TRBD1. J lost 5 bases, V lost 5 bases, and 14 bases had no gene match. The CDR3 is made up of 17 amino acids. Germline-derived CDR1 and CDR2 are MNHEY and SMNVEV (reference sequence). Here the CDR3 reads CASSPQAGTGGSHEQYF. Here the CDR3 DNA reads TGTGCCAGCAGTCCCCAAGCCGGGACAGGGGGTTCCCACGAGCAGTACTTC.

The chain carries TRBV29-1 and TRBJ1-1, with 8 bases that match TRBD1. CDR1 SQVTM and CDR2 ANQGSEA come from the germline V gene. The CDR3 sequence is 13 residues long. V lost 6 bases and J lost 4; bases outside the gene matches: 7. The CDR3 DNA reads as TGCAGCGTGCGGACAGGGCGGGGCACTGAAGCTTTCTTT. Encoded protein: CSVRTGRGTEAFF.

This clonotype has a count of ten or more. DNA for the CDR3: TGTGCCAGCAGCTGGGGGAGAAATCAGCCCCAGCATTTT. Amino acids: CASSWGRNQPQHF. The gene calls are TRBV7-2 and TRBJ1-5, with D perhaps TRBD1 (5 bases). CDR1 and CDR2 from the germline V gene are SGHTA and FQGNSA. CDR3 size: 13 residues. V was clipped by 4 bases and J by 4 bases, with 8 bases between them.

The rearrangement links TRBV6-2 or TRBV6-3 to TRBJ1-1; D ambiguous. This CDR3 has 17 residues. Trimming left V 4 bases short and J 3 bases short, with 21 bases between. Per germline, CDR1 MNHEY and CDR2 SVGEGT. As DNA, the CDR3 is TGTGCCAGCAGTTCCATCGCGGGGTCCCTATCCTACACTGAAGCTTTCTTT. It yields the protein CASSSIAGSLSYTEAFF.

The gene calls are TRBV2 and TRBJ1-6; D is uncertain. The CDR3 loop spans 13 amino acids. CDR1 SNHLY and CDR2 FYNNEI come from the germline V gene. V lost 4 bases to trimming and J lost 9 bases, with 10 bases between them. CDR3 DNA sequence: TGTGCCAGCAGTGGAGATGAAAGTTCACCCCTCCACTTT. Its translation: CASSGDESSPLHF.

This clonotype has a count of ten or more. The chain uses TRBV7-6 and TRBJ1-1; a weak D match, TRBD1 (5 bases). This CDR3 contains 15 residues. Per germline, CDR1 SGHVS and CDR2 FNYEAQ. With 0 bases removed from V and 1 base from J, the gap between germline ends came to 9 bases. The CDR3: CASSLAAGTNTEAFF. The DNA for the CDR3 is TGTGCCAGCAGCTTAGCGGCAGGGACGAACACTGAAGCTTTCTTT.

The rearrangement uses TRBV4-1 and TRBJ2-1; TRBD2 matches at 10 bases. There are 17 residues in the CDR3. V dropped 0 bases and J dropped 6; count of bases not matched to a gene: 8. Looked up from germline, CDR1 is MGHRA and CDR2 is YSYEKL. The CDR3 reads CASSQDPSGGTANEQFF. The CDR3 DNA follows: TGCGCCAGCAGCCAAGATCCTAGCGGGGGTACCGCCAATGAGCAGTTCTTC.

V and J are TRBV4-1 and TRBJ1-1; no definite D call. CDR1 MGHRA and CDR2 YSYEKL come from the germline V gene. V was clipped by 3 bases and J by 8 bases, with 22 bases between them. The CDR3 loop spans 16 amino acids. The CDR3 DNA reads as TGCGCCAGCAGCCATCCCGACGGAGGTAGGGAAGTCGAAGCTTTCTTT. Its translation is CASSHPDGGREVEAFF.

This clonotype has at least ten counts. The chain is built from TRBV7-6 and TRBJ2-7, with TRBD2 identical over 7 bases. The CDR3 spans 15 residues. Germline trimming cut 1 base from V and 5 bases from J; bases unmatched to any gene: 8. The germline CDR1 and CDR2 sequences are SGHVS and FNYEAQ. The CDR3 coding sequence is TGTGCCAGCAGCTTAGGACCGTCCCGGGGGGACGAGCAGTACTTC. Its protein product is CASSLGPSRGDEQYF.

The J gene is TRBJ2-4, the V gene TRBV7-6, with 7 bases matching TRBD1. The J segment lost 0 bases and the V segment lost 4 bases, leaving 3 bases of the junction unmatched. This CDR3 region has 15 residues. CDR1 and CDR2 from the germline V gene are SGHVS and FNYEAQ. The CDR3 sequence: CASSSGQLAKNIQYF. CDR3 nucleotide sequence: TGTGCCAGCAGCTCGGGACAGCTAGCCAAAAACATTCAGTACTTC.

This rearrangement joins TRBV7-8 to TRBJ2-5; 12 bases are shared with TRBD2. Germline V gene data show CDR1 as SGHVS and CDR2 as FQNEAQ. The CDR3 is made up of 16 amino acids. V lost 0 bases, J lost 4 bases, and 3 bases stayed unmatched. Here the CDR3 DNA reads TGTGCCAGCAGCTTAGCGCTAGCGGGGGGGCGAGAGACCCAGTACTTC. The encoded protein is CASSLALAGGRETQYF.